What follows describes a single T cell receptor (beta chain). This clonotype was seen many times. Which antigen it targets is not known. Within one base of it there is no much larger clone, and no base qualities were kept. The time point label, as the study defines it: patch test 3, about 24 weeks after DPC sensitization. According to the study, the label for this sample's treatment or condition signals: therapeutic diphenylcyclopropenone sensitization with weekly scalp DPC. Blood at each patch-test visit was drawn before the patch test was applied. To be eligible, patients had to be aged 18 to 70, diagnosed with alopecia and judged suitable for DPC therapy, while pregnant patients were excluded. Unfractionated whole blood was collected in Tempus Blood RNA tubes, and total RNA was extracted from that blood. The CDR3 covers 15 residues, taking in both the cysteine and the phenylalanine. The entry retains the CDR3 DNA only, 45 bases that are in frame from base 1. Trimming takes 5 bases from V and 3 bases from J, and the germline ends sit 16 bases apart. Looking up the germline V gene yields CDR1 SNHLY and CDR2 FYNNEI.

These data come from a study of human T cells and chemical hapten exposure (dated by TCRdb to the early 2020s). With regard to the full study: For sensitization, 2% DPC in acetone was applied to a roughly 2 cm by roughly 2 cm area of upper inner arm skin. Throughout the approximately 26-week study period, patients were also given weekly therapeutic DPC doses on the scalp. Patch testing was done on the upper back using Finn chambers containing 0.01% DPC, and results were scored after 6 days according to International Contact Dermatitis Research Group standards. The patient cohort, mostly female, included alopecia areata with under or over 50% scalp involvement, alopecia totalis and alopecia universalis. Libraries were combined into a pool for sequencing, and differences in TCR yield between samples came mainly from small differences in library volumes within the pool. The study tracked peripheral blood TCR repertoire changes in vivo during primary and secondary sensitization to the hapten diphenylcyclopropenone (DPC) in alopecia patients. Blood samples were taken from patients before sensitization (week 0) and then at 2, 6 and about 24 weeks after DPC sensitization. Blood for TCR sequencing was provided by twenty-nine alopecia patients at one to four time points (pre-sensitization, 2, 6 and 24 weeks).

Overall study outcomes, separate from this receptor: A positive correlation was found between the number of PT1 expanded TCRs and patch test score, with significance reached at thresholds 8, 16 and 32 but not 4. Repeated subsampling changed both the strength of the expansion versus patch-test correlation and the threshold at which the correlation became significant. Significantly more large CDR3 similarity clusters were formed by expanded TCRs than by pre-sensitization or healthy control sets, consistent with antigen-driven responses. The number of TCRs above 1 in 1000 frequency did not change with DPC sensitization; there was no evidence of global repertoire structure alterations. Alopecia, a presumed autoimmune disease, was present in all patients, so the immune response of the patients might differ from that of healthy individuals.

The library relied on RACE. Sequencing took place on a NextSeq 500. During library preparation, unique molecular identifiers were attached to individual cDNA molecules so that TCRs could be counted in a quantitative, reproducible way. For every blood RNA sample, sequencing covered both the TCR alpha and TCR beta chains. The paper's processing steps were these. Samples had a median of approximately 96,000 TCRs, with a range from 23,224 to 690,600. V, J and CDR3 annotation of the TCR reads was carried out using the Decombinator software suite. For the PS versus PT1 abundance plots, all samples were subsampled to the same number of TCRs (28,000). TCRs were defined as expanded if absent before sensitization and observed at least eight times at the 2-week time point. TCRdb redid the processing of the public reads, applying fastp at Q25 and MiXCR, and retained in-frame beta chains. Rows with a matching CDR3 protein are joined into one entry that keeps the most common DNA and genes. TCRdb, not the original authors, processed these V and J calls. In this sample the table shows more than 45,000 distinct CDR3 sequences, about an eighth of which occur a single time. The leading ten clones occupy roughly 2.4% of the sample.

This receptor was identified in a young man with alopecia areata. Some clones in this sample may be carry-over from other donors' samples. Sequenced here: whole blood, sampled in connection with sensitization to the hapten diphenylcyclopropenone (DPC). The rearrangement combines TRBV2 with TRBJ1-2; TRBD1 is perhaps the D gene, given 5 matching bases. The CDR3 region reads CASSQDPGRDYGYTF. The DNA sequence is given as TGTGCCAGCAGTCAGGACCCAGGGCGGGACTATGGCTACACCTTC.